These T cell receptor beta chains were read from a single sample in a study of neoadjuvant anti-PD-1 for oral cavity cancer. Profiled with immunoSEQ multiplex PCR; TCRdb holds only in-frame clones, not every one. The repertoire holds about 81,000 clones, with about 84% as singletons. The sequencing here drew on PBMCs, taken before nivolumab (anti-PD-1) treatment. The receptor source for this set is a person aged 35 to 85 with oral cavity squamous cell carcinoma. Both conserved end residues are part of each CDR3. A D gene is named only where the DNA matches it firmly. Some rows mark clone size as missing; the rest say once, few, many or name a class of expanded clone.

clone_size,d_call,j_call,v_call,cdr3_aa,cdr3_nt
.,TRBD2,TRBJ2-7,TRBV7-2,CASSSLGLAGLTYEQYF,TGTGCCAGCAGCTCCCTCGGACTAGCGGGATTGACCTACGAGCAGTACTTC
.,TRBD1,TRBJ2-1,TRBV19,CASSPGQGGYNEQFF,TGTGCCAGTAGTCCGGGACAGGGAGGCTACAATGAGCAGTTCTTC
.,TRBD1,TRBJ2-2,TRBV6-5,CASSRGTGRDGELFF,TGTGCCAGCAGTAGGGGGACAGGGAGGGACGGGGAGCTGTTTTTT
.,.,TRBJ2-4,TRBV5-1,CASSPPGQQNIQYF,TGCGCCAGCAGCCCCCCCGGACAGCAAAACATTCAGTACTTC
.,.,TRBJ1-1,TRBV11-3,CASSLQGVNTEAFF,TGTGCCAGCAGCTTACAGGGCGTTAACACTGAAGCTTTCTTT
once,TRBD2,TRBJ2-1,TRBV27,CASSLGRGNEQFF,TGTGCCAGCAGTTTAGGGAGGGGAAATGAGCAGTTCTTC
.,.,TRBJ2-3,TRBV29-1,CSAEWGDTQYF,TGCAGCGCCGAATGGGGCGATACGCAGTATTTT
.,TRBD1,TRBJ1-2,TRBV30,CAFPGTGDYGYTF,TGTGCCTTTCCCGGGACAGGGGATTATGGCTACACCTTC
.,TRBD1,TRBJ1-4,TRBV9,CASSVAPTGGDEKLFF,TGTGCCAGCAGCGTAGCACCGACAGGGGGCGATGAAAAACTGTTTTTT
.,TRBD1,TRBJ1-2,TRBV6-5,CASNSGQGNYGYTF,TGTGCCAGCAACTCCGGACAGGGGAACTATGGCTACACCTTC
.,.,TRBJ1-3,TRBV19,CASSIGPALSGNTIYF,TGTGCCAGTAGTATAGGCCCCGCGCTCTCGGGAAACACCATATATTTT
once,TRBD2,TRBJ2-1,TRBV30,CAWTIGSSGNYNEQFF,TGTGCCTGGACGATCGGATCGAGCGGGAATTACAATGAGCAGTTCTTC
.,.,TRBJ2-7,TRBV20-1,CRAGSPYEQYF,TGCAGGGCTGGGTCCCCCTACGAGCAGTACTTC
.,.,TRBJ1-2,TRBV11-2,CASSLRPNGYTF,TGTGCCAGCAGCTTACGGCCCAATGGCTACACCTTC
few,TRBD2,TRBJ2-7,TRBV11-1,CASSLREGSYEQYF,TGTGCCAGCAGCTTGCGGGAGGGGTCCTACGAGCAGTACTTC
.,.,TRBJ1-1,TRBV5-4,CASSLVGKGMNTEAFF,TGTGCCAGCAGCTTGGTAGGGAAGGGGATGAACACTGAAGCTTTCTTT
.,TRBD1,TRBJ1-2,TRBV19,CASNPGQGAYGYTF,TGTGCCAGTAACCCCGGCCAGGGGGCCTATGGCTACACCTTC
.,TRBD1,TRBJ1-3,TRBV28,CASRGQGSGNTIYF,TGTGCCAGCAGGGGACAGGGAAGTGGAAACACCATATATTTT
.,.,TRBJ1-5,TRBV7-3,CASSESWNQPQHF,TGTGCCAGCAGCGAGAGTTGGAATCAGCCCCAGCATTTT
.,.,TRBJ1-1,TRBV6-5,CASSPDGYTEAFF,TGTGCCAGCAGCCCGGACGGCTACACTGAAGCTTTCTTT
few,.,TRBJ2-7,TRBV5-4,CASSQDRSLYEQYF,TGTGCCAGCAGCCAAGACAGGTCTCTCTACGAGCAGTACTTC
.,TRBD2,TRBJ2-1,TRBV7-8,CASSLLAGASEQFF,TGTGCCAGCAGCTTACTAGCGGGGGCCTCTGAGCAGTTCTTC